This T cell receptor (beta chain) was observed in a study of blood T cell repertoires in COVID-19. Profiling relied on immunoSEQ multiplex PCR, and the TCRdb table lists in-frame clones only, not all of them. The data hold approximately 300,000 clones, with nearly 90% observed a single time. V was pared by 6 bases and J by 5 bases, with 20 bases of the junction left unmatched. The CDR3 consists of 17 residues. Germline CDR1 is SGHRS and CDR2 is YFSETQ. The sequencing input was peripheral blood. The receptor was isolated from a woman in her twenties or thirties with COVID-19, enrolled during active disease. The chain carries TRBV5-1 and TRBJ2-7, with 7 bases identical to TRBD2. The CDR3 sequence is CASILGAAGEPRDEQYV. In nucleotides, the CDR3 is TGCGCCAGCATTTTAGGTGCCGCGGGGGAACCGAGGGACGAGCAGTACGTC.